This is a list of T cell receptor beta chains from one sample in a study of blood T cell repertoires in COVID-19. The data were produced by immunoSEQ multiplex PCR, yet TCRdb's version contains in-frame clones alone and is incomplete. The sample has around 40,000 clones, over 70% seen once. Sequenced input: peripheral blood. The origin of the receptors is a man aged 45 to 65 with active or convalescent COVID-19. CDR3s include the opening cysteine and the closing phenylalanine or tryptophan. A D gene is named only where the DNA matches it firmly. Some rows have no size entry. The others give once, few or many, or a class for an expanded clone.

d_gene: TRBD2; j_gene: TRBJ2-3; v_gene: TRBV5-1; abundance: -; CDR3aa: CASSLLASGNTDTQYF; CDR3nt: TGCGCCAGCAGCTTGCTGGCTAGCGGTAACACAGATACGCAGTATTTT
d_gene: -; j_gene: TRBJ1-1; v_gene: TRBV24-1; abundance: once; CDR3aa: CATSGRQPNTEAFF; CDR3nt: TGTGCCACCAGTGGGCGACAGCCGAACACTGAAGCTTTCTTT
d_gene: TRBD1; j_gene: TRBJ1-2; v_gene: TRBV7-3; abundance: once; CDR3aa: CASSLGATGGYGYTF; CDR3nt: TGTGCCAGCAGCTTGGGTGCGACAGGGGGCTATGGCTACACCTTC
d_gene: TRBD2; j_gene: TRBJ2-6; v_gene: TRBV19; abundance: -; CDR3aa: CASGGRGLSSGANVLTF; CDR3nt: TGTGCCAGTGGGGGGAGGGGCCTGAGCTCTGGGGCCAACGTCCTGACTTTC
d_gene: -; j_gene: TRBJ1-1; v_gene: TRBV2; abundance: -; CDR3aa: CASSEVSDTEAFF; CDR3nt: TGTGCCAGCAGTGAGGTTTCGGACACTGAAGCTTTCTTT
d_gene: TRBD1; j_gene: TRBJ1-2; v_gene: TRBV7-9; abundance: -; CDR3aa: CASSSQGALGYTF; CDR3nt: TGTGCCAGCAGCTCGCAGGGGGCGCTGGGCTACACCTTC
d_gene: -; j_gene: TRBJ1-1; v_gene: TRBV7-3; abundance: -; CDR3aa: CASSGRGNTEAFF; CDR3nt: TGTGCCAGCAGCGGAAGGGGGAACACTGAAGCTTTCTTT
d_gene: -; j_gene: TRBJ1-5; v_gene: TRBV7-2; abundance: -; CDR3aa: CASTLSVYSNQPQHF; CDR3nt: TGTGCCAGCACCCTAAGCGTCTATAGCAATCAGCCCCAGCATTTT
d_gene: -; j_gene: TRBJ1-5; v_gene: TRBV6-5; abundance: -; CDR3aa: CASSSTSGPQHF; CDR3nt: TGTGCCAGCAGTTCCACCAGTGGGCCCCAGCATTTT
d_gene: TRBD1; j_gene: TRBJ1-1; v_gene: TRBV28; abundance: -; CDR3aa: CASSSLTGVEAFF; CDR3nt: TGTGCCAGCAGTTCCCTGACAGGGGTCGAAGCTTTCTTT
d_gene: -; j_gene: TRBJ1-2; v_gene: TRBV29-1; abundance: -; CDR3aa: CSVAGIEGYTF; CDR3nt: TGCAGCGTTGCGGGGATCGAGGGCTACACCTTC
d_gene: TRBD1; j_gene: TRBJ2-5; v_gene: TRBV5-5; abundance: -; CDR3aa: CASSFQQGEETQYF; CDR3nt: TGTGCCAGCAGCTTCCAACAGGGGGAAGAGACCCAGTACTTC
d_gene: TRBD1; j_gene: TRBJ1-1; v_gene: TRBV5-4; abundance: -; CDR3aa: CASSALQGVNTEAFF; CDR3nt: TGTGCCAGCAGCGCCTTACAGGGGGTGAACACTGAAGCTTTCTTT
d_gene: -; j_gene: TRBJ2-3; v_gene: TRBV14; abundance: -; CDR3aa: CASNSAGSTDTQYF; CDR3nt: TGTGCCAGCAATAGCGCGGGAAGCACAGATACGCAGTATTTT
d_gene: -; j_gene: TRBJ1-5; v_gene: TRBV4-1; abundance: -; CDR3aa: CASSQEGAGDEPQHF; CDR3nt: TGCGCCAGCAGCCAAGAAGGGGCAGGGGACGAGCCCCAGCATTTT
d_gene: -; j_gene: TRBJ1-1; v_gene: TRBV27; abundance: -; CDR3aa: CASSFGHSNTEAFF; CDR3nt: TGTGCCAGCAGTTTTGGACACTCGAACACTGAAGCTTTCTTT
d_gene: TRBD1; j_gene: TRBJ1-1; v_gene: TRBV11-2; abundance: -; CDR3aa: CASRLGQGAKSNTEAFF; CDR3nt: TGTGCCAGCAGATTGGGACAGGGGGCCAAGTCGAACACTGAAGCTTTCTTT
d_gene: -; j_gene: TRBJ1-5; v_gene: TRBV6-5; abundance: once; CDR3aa: CASSPQGYNQPQHF; CDR3nt: TGTGCCAGCAGTCCACAGGGTTACAATCAGCCCCAGCATTTT
d_gene: TRBD2; j_gene: TRBJ2-1; v_gene: TRBV10-3; abundance: -; CDR3aa: CAISESTSGRGAEQFF; CDR3nt: TGTGCCATCAGTGAGTCGACTAGCGGGAGAGGTGCTGAGCAGTTCTTC